Below, one TCR beta chain is given with its context. Antigen: not known. Germline loops: CDR1 LGHNA, CDR2 YSLEER. V lost 4 bases, J lost 1 base, and 6 bases stayed unmatched. The CDR3 length is 15 residues. The data stem from a study of neoadjuvant nivolumab and ipilimumab in lung cancer. Study outcomes and limitations: Only a single major-pathologic-response sample was available for clonality analysis. Resected tumors had greater TCR richness and clonality than uninvolved lung.

Measured with immunoSEQ multiplex PCR; TCRdb has only the in-frame clones, and not every one. This table has about 27,000 clones, about 70% appearing once. The chain is built from TRBV4-3 and TRBJ1-1; 7 bases align to TRBD1. The sample consisted of tumor tissue, taken after neoadjuvant nivolumab, alone or with ipilimumab, at or shortly before surgery. This receptor was taken from an adult with non-small cell lung cancer. CDR3 nucleotide sequence: TGCGCCAGCAGCCGGCGGACAGGACCGAACACTGAAGCTTTCTTT. Protein sequence: CASSRRTGPNTEAFF.